Listed here are 7 T cell receptor beta chains from one sample, sequenced in a study of cytomegalovirus exposure and HLA in healthy donors (dated by TCRdb to between 2016 and 2019). The library came from the immunoSEQ multiplex PCR assay. A mixture of 60 forward primers for TCR Vbeta segments and 13 reverse primers for TCR Jbeta segments was used in the multiplex PCR. Held by TCRdb, this immuneACCESS table contains in-frame sequences only and omits some clones. Under half of the omission traces to an unresolved V gene where checked; the cause of the rest is unknown. A total of roughly 90,000 clones appear in this sample, just under 90% of them only once. Clones ranked in the top ten supply about 2.5% of the sample. The sample was PBMCs. These receptors came from a man aged 18 to 29 in good health and CMV-seronegative.

The chain is built from TRBV5-1 and TRBJ1-2, with a tentative D call TRBD1 (6 bases). The germline V gene has CDR1 SGHRS and CDR2 YFSETQ. This CDR3 has 14 amino acids. V gave up 4 bases and J gave up 0 bases, with 10 bases separating them. CDR3 sequence reads: CASSPGQPNYGYTF. The CDR3 coding sequence is TGCGCCAGCAGCCCCGGACAGCCTAACTATGGCTACACCTTC.

The chain links TRBV18 to TRBJ2-7; D is perhaps TRBD1 (6 bases). V lost 2 bases, J lost 6 bases, and 20 bases lay in between. The CDR3 is made up of 16 amino acids. CDR1 is KGHSH and CDR2 is LQKENI in the germline V gene. The CDR3 coding sequence is TGTGCCAGCTCACCATCGGGGACCAGGGGACCCCGCGAGCAGTACTTC. It codes for CASSPSGTRGPREQYF.

This chain uses TRBV7-6 with TRBJ1-4, with D unclear. Germline CDR1 is SGHVS and CDR2 is FNYEAQ. Trimming removed 6 bases from V and 5 bases from J, with 7 bases in between. This CDR3 has 12 amino acids. This CDR3 is CASSARNEKLFF. The DNA for the CDR3 is TGTGCCAGCAGTGCTAGAAATGAAAAACTGTTTTTT.

The CDR3 nucleotides are TGCGCCAGCAGCACCGGGACTAGCGGGGATACGCAGTATTTT. Encoded protein: CASSTGTSGDTQYF. V usage is TRBV5-1 and J usage is TRBJ2-3, with TRBD2 identical over 12 bases. V lost 4 bases and J lost 6; bases outside the gene matches: 3. Germline loops: CDR1 SGHRS, CDR2 YFSETQ. The CDR3 has 14 residues.

V gene TRBV4-2 combines with J gene TRBJ2-5, with D possibly TRBD1 on 5 matching bases. From germline, CDR1 is LGHNA and CDR2 YNFKEQ. This CDR3 has 17 amino acids. Trimming cost V 1 base and J 4 bases, with 19 bases left between them. The CDR3: CASSQGGQGMGGETQYF. CDR3 in DNA: TGTGCCAGCAGCCAAGGAGGTCAGGGTATGGGTGGAGAGACCCAGTACTTC.

In this sample, this clone turned up once. The chain links TRBV19 to TRBJ2-4; TRBD1 matches at 10 bases. The CDR3 runs 17 residues. V lost 5 bases to trimming and J lost 7 bases; unmatched junction nucleotides: 14. The germline gives CDR1 LNHDA, CDR2 SQIVND (reference sequence). This CDR3 reads CASSPSGTGAAGNIQYF. Here the CDR3 DNA reads TGTGCCAGTAGTCCCTCCGGGACAGGGGCAGCAGGGAACATTCAGTACTTC.

The J gene is TRBJ2-6, the V gene TRBV7-3; 8 positions match TRBD1. J gave up 0 bases and V 4 bases, and 5 bases lay outside the gene matches. This CDR3 spans 17 amino acids. CDR1 is SGHTA and CDR2 is FQGTGA in the germline V gene. The CDR3 reads CASSSQGVPSGANVLTF. The CDR3 bases are TGTGCCAGCAGCTCACAGGGGGTTCCCTCTGGGGCCAACGTCCTGACTTTC.